This TCR beta chain is drawn from a study of beta chain features in type 1 diabetes. Study as a whole: All samples combined gave around 98,000,000 sorted cells for examination. Overall study results and limits: Within each of all four CD4+ subsets, Type 1 diabetes patients had TCRB CDR3s that were moderately but significantly shorter. Healthy donors had naive, central memory and Treg TCRB repertoires that appeared less similar than those seen among patients.

This CDR3 has 11 amino acids. V was clipped by 0 bases and J by 10 bases, with 6 bases between them. Germline V CDR1 and CDR2: DFQATT, SNEGSKA (reference sequence). Remarks on this clone: Its specificity is not known.

Isolation of CD4+ naive, central memory, regulatory and stem cell-like memory cells was achieved by sorting via CD45RO/CCR7/CD25/CD127/CD95/CD27. What was sequenced were expressed TCRB transcripts, since all of the isolated RNA had been reverse transcribed. Naive, central memory and regulatory T cell samples produced a mean of roughly 3.9 million reads. This table comes from immunoSEQ multiplex PCR, and its TCRdb copy is limited to in-frame clones, with some not included. The sample contains around 690,000 clones, under 15% of which appear only once. The sequencing input was naive CD4+ T cells from blood. The sequence derives from a man aged 25-40 years with type 1 diabetes. This chain uses TRBV20-1 with TRBJ1-4; D not resolved. In nucleotides, the CDR3 is TGCAGTGCTAGAGAGGCGGTAAAACTGTTTTTT. Its protein is CSAREAVKLFF.